What follows are 17 T cell receptor beta chains derived from one specimen sequenced in a study of shared clonotypes between healthy human individuals. Sequencing used immunoSEQ multiplex PCR; TCRdb keeps in-frame clones, though not all of them. This sample has millions of clones, with around 96% found just once. Naive CD8 cells, CD45RO-negative and positively selected for CCR7, excluded terminally differentiated effector memory CD45RA+ cells. The material sequenced was naive CD8+ T cells sorted from blood. Source of these receptors: a man aged 18 to 29 in good health.

CDR3 loop: CASSQVGLDYNEQFF. The CDR3 DNA reads as TGCGCCAGCAGCCAAGTGGGACTAGACTACAATGAGCAGTTCTTC. This sequence joins TRBV4-3 and TRBJ2-1; 8 bases line up with TRBD2. The germline gives CDR1 LGHNA, CDR2 YSLEER. The CDR3 sequence is 15 residues long. V trimming: 1 base; J trimming: 3 bases; junction bases outside the gene matches: 2.

V and J are TRBV7-8 and TRBJ1-5; 11 bases fit TRBD1. CDR1 and CDR2 from the germline V gene are SGHVS and FQNEAQ. The CDR3 has 14 residues. The V and J ends lost 5 bases and 5 bases, in that order; junction bases with no gene match: 2. The CDR3 protein is CASSPGQGDQPQHF. The CDR3 DNA sequence: TGTGCCAGCAGCCCGGGACAGGGGGATCAGCCCCAGCATTTT.

V is TRBV7-9 and J is TRBJ1-4, with D hard to call. This CDR3 is 15 amino acids long. Trimming cost V 3 bases and J 7 bases, with 15 bases left between them. Germline values: CDR1 SEHNR, CDR2 FQNEAQ (reference sequence). The CDR3: CASSFNPSTGEKLFF. The CDR3 nucleotides are TGTGCCAGCAGCTTTAACCCGAGTACCGGTGAAAAACTGTTTTTT.

In this sample, this clone turned up once. The chain employs TRBV7-2 and TRBJ2-3; either TRBD1 or TRBD2 may fit D (5 bases each). This CDR3 spans 16 amino acids. The germline gives CDR1 SGHTA, CDR2 FQGNSA. V was cut by 6 bases and J by 1 base, with 17 bases left in between. CDR3 loop: CASRTGAALGTDTQYF. The CDR3 DNA is TGTGCCAGCAGGACCGGGGCGGCCCTCGGCACAGATACGCAGTATTTT.

V and J are TRBV4-1 and TRBJ2-1; D is unresolved. The V gene's germline CDR1 is MGHRA and CDR2 YSYEKL. This CDR3 comprises 15 residues. With 2 bases removed from V and 10 bases from J, the gap between germline ends came to 18 bases. DNA of the CDR3: TGCGCCAGCAGCCAAACTCAACAAGTCGTCATGGAGCAGTTCTTC. This translates into CASSQTQQVVMEQFF.

V usage is TRBV7-2 and J usage is TRBJ2-3, with D possibly called TRBD1 or TRBD2 (6 bases each). The length of the CDR3 is 17 residues. CDR1 is SGHTA, CDR2 FQGNSA, per germline. The V and J ends lost 4 bases and 4 bases respectively, with 21 bases between them. CDR3 sequence: CASSSFQTGGYPDTQYF. As DNA, the CDR3 is TGTGCCAGCAGCTCTTTCCAGACAGGAGGGTACCCAGATACGCAGTATTTT.

The chain combines TRBV5-8 with TRBJ2-3, with TRBD2 as a possible D gene (5 bases). The germline V gene encodes CDR1 SGHTS and CDR2 YDEGEE. The V end was cut by 2 bases, the J end by 1 base, with 8 bases between. CDR3 length: 14 residues. CDR3 nucleotide sequence: TGTGCCAGCAGCTTCGGGATCCGCACAGATACGCAGTATTTT. Protein product: CASSFGIRTDTQYF.

As regards this clone: The same CDR3 also results from other DNA sequences found in this sample. The rearrangement links TRBV15 to TRBJ2-7; D is unclear. CDR1 and CDR2 from the germline V gene are LNHNV and YYDKDF (reference sequence). The CDR3 is 13 residues long. V lost 5 bases, J lost 3 bases, and 11 bases lay in between. The CDR3 coding sequence is TGTGCCACCAGCGGCCCTAAAAGCTACGAGCAGTACTTC. Translating gives CATSGPKSYEQYF.

The gene calls are TRBV10-3 and TRBJ1-5, with TRBD1 as a possible D gene (5 bases). Trimming shortened V by 8 bases and J by 8 bases, and 22 bases separated the two germline ends. CDR1 and CDR2 (germline): ENHRY, SYGVKD. This CDR3 contains 15 residues. This chain's CDR3 is CAIVRDGNSSEPQHF. The CDR3 DNA sequence: TGTGCCATCGTCCGGGACGGCAACAGTTCGGAGCCCCAGCATTTT.

A word on this clone: The sample has other DNA sequences that encode this CDR3 too. The rearrangement links TRBV6-5 to TRBJ2-2; D may be TRBD2 (6 bases). This CDR3 has 14 amino acids. V lost 6 bases to trimming and J lost 4 bases, with 12 bases between them. Germline-derived CDR1 and CDR2 are MNHEY and SVGAGI. The CDR3 is CASSPGTSTGELFF. CDR3 DNA sequence: TGTGCCAGCAGCCCCGGGACTTCCACCGGGGAGCTGTTTTTT.

For this clone: Other DNA sequences in the same sample also yield this CDR3. This chain joins TRBV5-1 and TRBJ2-7; D may be TRBD1 or TRBD2 (5 bases each). The V end lost 0 bases, the J end lost 4 bases, and 8 bases lay between the germline ends. The CDR3 is 13 amino acids. CDR1 is SGHRS, CDR2 YFSETQ, per germline. The CDR3 DNA is TGCGCCAGCAGCTTGGGGGACGGATACGAGCAGTACTTC. Translated, it gives CASSLGDGYEQYF.

The chain uses TRBV6-1 and TRBJ2-7, with 8 bases aligning to TRBD1. The germline V gene has CDR1 MNHNS and CDR2 SASEGT. Losses at the gene ends were 2 bases for V and 4 bases for J; bases not matched to a gene: 4. The CDR3 length is 14 residues. The CDR3 loop is CASSEMDRAYEQYF. CDR3 coding DNA: TGTGCCAGCAGTGAAATGGACAGGGCGTACGAGCAGTACTTC.

This chain joins TRBV7-6 and TRBJ2-1; D remains unclear. This CDR3 has 13 amino acids. Germline CDR1 is SGHVS and CDR2 is FNYEAQ. V lost 3 bases and J lost 7, with 10 bases in between. This CDR3 reads CASSLLGANEQFF. The CDR3 DNA is TGTGCCAGCAGCTTGCTTGGCGCGAATGAGCAGTTCTTC. The variable domain in full, with the rest retrieved from reference TRBV7-6 and TRBJ2-1, is GAGVSQSPRYKVTKRGQDVALRCDPISGHVSLYWYRQALGQGPEFLTYFNYEAQQDKSGLPNDRFSAERPEGSISTLTIQRTEQRDSAMYRCASSLLGANEQFFGPGTRLTVL.

The genes are TRBV10-3 and TRBJ2-3, with 9 bases fitting TRBD2. V was pared by 1 base and J by 6 bases, with 11 bases of the junction left unmatched. The germline CDR1 and CDR2 sequences are ENHRY and SYGVKD. CDR3 length equals 17 residues. The CDR3 sequence: CAISEFLRAGGPDTQYF. CDR3 DNA: TGTGCCATCAGTGAGTTTCTGAGGGCGGGAGGGCCCGATACGCAGTATTTT.

V is TRBV7-2 and J is TRBJ2-7, with 10 nucleotides matching TRBD2. CDR3 length: 16 amino acids. The germline V gene has CDR1 SGHTA and CDR2 FQGNSA. J gave up 2 bases and V 5 bases, and 9 bases lay outside the gene matches. The CDR3 DNA follows: TGTGCCAGCAGCCCGTCTAGCGGGAGTGTCCCCTACGAGCAGTACTTC. Its protein is CASSPSSGSVPYEQYF.

The chain has TRBV10-1 and TRBJ2-2; D gene uncertain. V was cut by 7 bases and J by 3 bases, with 12 bases left in between. The V gene's germline CDR1 is WNHNN and CDR2 SYGVQD (reference sequence). This CDR3 spans 14 amino acids. The CDR3 here is CASTPGPYTGELFF. The CDR3 nucleotides read TGCGCCAGCACCCCCGGACCGTACACCGGGGAGCTGTTTTTT.

The chain combines TRBV10-2 with TRBJ2-7; D is undetermined. Trimming took 2 bases from V and 3 from J, leaving 5 bases between them. Looked up from germline, CDR1 is WSHSY and CDR2 is SAAADI. The CDR3 is made up of 12 amino acids. The DNA of the CDR3 is TGCGCCAGCAGTGAGCTGGGCTACGAGCAGTACTTC. This sequence encodes CASSELGYEQYF.